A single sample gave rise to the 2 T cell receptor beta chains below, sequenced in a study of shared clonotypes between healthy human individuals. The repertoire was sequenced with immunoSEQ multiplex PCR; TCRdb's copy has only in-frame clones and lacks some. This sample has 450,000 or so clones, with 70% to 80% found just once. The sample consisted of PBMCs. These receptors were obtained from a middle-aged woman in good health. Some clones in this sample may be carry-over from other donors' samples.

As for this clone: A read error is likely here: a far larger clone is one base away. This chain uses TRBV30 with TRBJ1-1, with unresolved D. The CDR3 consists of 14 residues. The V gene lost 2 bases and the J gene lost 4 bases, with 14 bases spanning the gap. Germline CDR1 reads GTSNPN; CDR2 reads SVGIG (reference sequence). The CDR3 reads CAWSTSDGGTEAFF. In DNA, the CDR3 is TGTGCCTGGAGTACCTCGGACGGCGGCACTGAAGCTTTCTTT.

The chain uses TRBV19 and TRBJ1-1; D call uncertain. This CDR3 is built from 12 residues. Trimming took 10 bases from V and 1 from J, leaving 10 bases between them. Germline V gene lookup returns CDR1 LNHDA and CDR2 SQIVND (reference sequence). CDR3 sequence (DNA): TGTGCCACCATGCTGGGGAACACTGAAGCTTTCTTT. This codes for CATMLGNTEAFF.